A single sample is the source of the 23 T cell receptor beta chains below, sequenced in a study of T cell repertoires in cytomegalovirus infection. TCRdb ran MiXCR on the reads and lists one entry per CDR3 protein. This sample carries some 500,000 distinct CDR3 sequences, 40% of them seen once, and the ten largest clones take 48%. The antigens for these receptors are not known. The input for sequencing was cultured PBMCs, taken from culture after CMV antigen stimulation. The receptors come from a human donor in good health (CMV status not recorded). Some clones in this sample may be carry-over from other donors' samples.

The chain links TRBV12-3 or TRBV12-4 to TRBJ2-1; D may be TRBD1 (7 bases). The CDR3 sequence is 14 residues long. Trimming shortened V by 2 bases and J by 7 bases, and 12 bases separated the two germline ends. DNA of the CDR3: TGTGCCAGCAGTTTAACTCCAGGGGGGAATGAGCAGTTCTTC. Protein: CASSLTPGGNEQFF.

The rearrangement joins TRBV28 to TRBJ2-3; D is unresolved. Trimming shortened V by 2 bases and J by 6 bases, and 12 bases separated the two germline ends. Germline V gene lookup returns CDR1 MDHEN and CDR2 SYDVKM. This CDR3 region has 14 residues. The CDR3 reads CASSLGDRLDTQYF. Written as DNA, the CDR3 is TGTGCCAGCAGTTTAGGTGATCGCTTGGATACGCAGTATTTT.

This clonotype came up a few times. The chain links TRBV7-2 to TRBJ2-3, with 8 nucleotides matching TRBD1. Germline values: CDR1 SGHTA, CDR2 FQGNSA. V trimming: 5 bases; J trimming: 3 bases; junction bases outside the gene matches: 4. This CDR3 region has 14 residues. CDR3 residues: CASSARTGTDTQYF. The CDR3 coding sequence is TGTGCCAGCAGCGCCCGGACAGGGACAGATACGCAGTATTTT.

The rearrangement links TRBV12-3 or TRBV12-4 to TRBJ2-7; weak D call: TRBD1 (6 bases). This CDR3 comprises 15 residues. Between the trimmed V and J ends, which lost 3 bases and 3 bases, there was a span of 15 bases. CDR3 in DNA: TGTGCCAGCAGTTTCCGGGACACTATATACTACGAGCAGTACTTC. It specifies CASSFRDTIYYEQYF.

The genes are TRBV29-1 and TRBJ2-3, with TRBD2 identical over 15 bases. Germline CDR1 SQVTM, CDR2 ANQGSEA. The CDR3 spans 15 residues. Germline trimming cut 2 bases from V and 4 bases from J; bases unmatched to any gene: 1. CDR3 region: CSVERTSGRADTQYF. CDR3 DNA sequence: TGCAGCGTTGAACGGACTAGCGGGAGGGCAGATACGCAGTATTTT.

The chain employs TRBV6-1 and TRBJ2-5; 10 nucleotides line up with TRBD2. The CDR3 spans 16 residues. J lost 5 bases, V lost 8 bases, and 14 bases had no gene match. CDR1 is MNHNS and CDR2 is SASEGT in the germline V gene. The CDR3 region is CASQKGIAGGLETQYF. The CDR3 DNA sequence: TGTGCCAGCCAGAAGGGGATAGCGGGAGGCCTCGAGACCCAGTACTTC.

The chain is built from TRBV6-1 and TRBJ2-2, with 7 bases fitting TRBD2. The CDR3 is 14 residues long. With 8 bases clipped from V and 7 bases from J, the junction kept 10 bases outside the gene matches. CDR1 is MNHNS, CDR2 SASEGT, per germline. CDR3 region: CASSTGGRNGELFF. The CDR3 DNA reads TGTGCCAGCTCTACCGGGGGGAGGAACGGGGAGCTGTTTTTT.

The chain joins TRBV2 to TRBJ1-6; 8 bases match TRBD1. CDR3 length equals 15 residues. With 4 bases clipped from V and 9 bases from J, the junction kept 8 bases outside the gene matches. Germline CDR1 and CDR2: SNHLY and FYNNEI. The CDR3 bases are TGTGCCAGCAGTGGGTCAGGGGGCTGGAGTTCACCCCTCCACTTT. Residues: CASSGSGGWSSPLHF.

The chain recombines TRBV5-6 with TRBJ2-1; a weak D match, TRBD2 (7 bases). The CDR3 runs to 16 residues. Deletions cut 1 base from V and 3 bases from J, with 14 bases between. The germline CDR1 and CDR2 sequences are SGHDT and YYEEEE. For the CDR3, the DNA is TGTGCCAGCAGCTTGAACGCGGGGGCTGGCTACAATGAGCAGTTCTTC. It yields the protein CASSLNAGAGYNEQFF. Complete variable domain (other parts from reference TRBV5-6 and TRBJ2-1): DAGVTQSPTHLIKTRGQQVTLRCSPKSGHDTVSWYQQALGQGPQFIFQYYEEEERQRGNFPDRFSGHQFPNYSSELNVNALLLGDSALYLCASSLNAGAGYNEQFFGPGTRLTVL.

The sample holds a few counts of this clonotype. CDR3 in DNA: TGTGCCAGCAGAAGCGTCCGAACTAGCTCTGGAAACACCATATATTTT. Translating gives CASRSVRTSSGNTIYF. The V gene is TRBV12-3 or TRBV12-4, the J gene TRBJ1-3; D is unresolved. V shed 6 bases and J shed 0 bases, with 15 bases lying between them. There are 16 residues in the CDR3.

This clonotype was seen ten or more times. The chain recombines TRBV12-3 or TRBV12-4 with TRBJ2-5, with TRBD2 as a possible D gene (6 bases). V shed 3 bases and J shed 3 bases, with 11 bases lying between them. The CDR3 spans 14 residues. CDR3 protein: CASSFVGEEETQYF. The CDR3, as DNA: TGTGCCAGCAGTTTTGTGGGGGAGGAAGAGACCCAGTACTTC.

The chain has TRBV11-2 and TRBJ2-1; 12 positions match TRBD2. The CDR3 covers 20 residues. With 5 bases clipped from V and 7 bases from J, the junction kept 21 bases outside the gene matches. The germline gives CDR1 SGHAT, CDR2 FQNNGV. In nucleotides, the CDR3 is TGTGCCAGCAGCGAAGTGATGTGGGCGCCACGACTAGCGGGAGTGAATGAGCAGTTCTTC. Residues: CASSEVMWAPRLAGVNEQFF.

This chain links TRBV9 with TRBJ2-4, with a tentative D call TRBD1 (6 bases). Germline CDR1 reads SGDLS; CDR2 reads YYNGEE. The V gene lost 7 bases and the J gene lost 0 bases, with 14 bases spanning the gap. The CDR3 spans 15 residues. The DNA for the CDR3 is TGTGCCAGCGCTGGGGGCGGTCTAGCCAAAAACATTCAGTACTTC. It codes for CASAGGGLAKNIQYF.

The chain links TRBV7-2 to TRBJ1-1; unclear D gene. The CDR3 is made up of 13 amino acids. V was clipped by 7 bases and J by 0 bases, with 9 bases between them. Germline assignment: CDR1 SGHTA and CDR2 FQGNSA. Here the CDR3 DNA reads TGTGCCAGCACCATCTCCCTGAACACTGAAGCTTTCTTT. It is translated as CASTISLNTEAFF.

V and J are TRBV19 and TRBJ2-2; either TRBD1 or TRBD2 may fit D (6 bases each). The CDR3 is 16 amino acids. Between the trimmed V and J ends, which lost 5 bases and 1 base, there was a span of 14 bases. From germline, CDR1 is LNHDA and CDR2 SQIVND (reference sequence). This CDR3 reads CASSLVRGLNTGELFF. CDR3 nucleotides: TGTGCCAGTAGTTTAGTCAGGGGACTGAACACCGGGGAGCTGTTTTTT.

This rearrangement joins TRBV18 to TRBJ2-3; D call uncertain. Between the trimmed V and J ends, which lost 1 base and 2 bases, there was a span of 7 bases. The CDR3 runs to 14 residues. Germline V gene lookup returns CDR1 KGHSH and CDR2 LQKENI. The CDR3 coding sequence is TGTGCCAGCTCACCACTACAGATCACAGATACGCAGTATTTT. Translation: CASSPLQITDTQYF.

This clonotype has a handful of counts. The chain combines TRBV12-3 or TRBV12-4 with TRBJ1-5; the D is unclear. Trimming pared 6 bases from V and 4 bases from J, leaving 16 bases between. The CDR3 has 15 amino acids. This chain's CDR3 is CASSPGGRGNQPQHF. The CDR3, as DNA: TGTGCCAGCAGCCCCGGTGGACGAGGGAATCAGCCCCAGCATTTT.

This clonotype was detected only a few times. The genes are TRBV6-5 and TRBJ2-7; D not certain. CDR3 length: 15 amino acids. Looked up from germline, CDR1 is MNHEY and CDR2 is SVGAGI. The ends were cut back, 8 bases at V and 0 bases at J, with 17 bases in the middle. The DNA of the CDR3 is TGTGCCAGCTCACTAAGGAAAGGGCGCTCCTACGAGCAGTACTTC. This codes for CASSLRKGRSYEQYF.

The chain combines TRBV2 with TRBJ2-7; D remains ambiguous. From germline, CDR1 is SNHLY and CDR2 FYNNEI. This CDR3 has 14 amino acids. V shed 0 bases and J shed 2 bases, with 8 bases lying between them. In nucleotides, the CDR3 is TGTGCCAGCAGTGAAGCAGGGATTGCCTACGAGCAGTACTTC. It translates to CASSEAGIAYEQYF.

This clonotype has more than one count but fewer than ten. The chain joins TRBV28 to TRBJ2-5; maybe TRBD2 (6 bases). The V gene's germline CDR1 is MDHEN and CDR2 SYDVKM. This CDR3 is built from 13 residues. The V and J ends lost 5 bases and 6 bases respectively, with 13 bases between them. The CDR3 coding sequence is TGTGCCAGCAGTGCGGGGACGGTGCAGACCCAGTACTTC. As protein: CASSAGTVQTQYF.

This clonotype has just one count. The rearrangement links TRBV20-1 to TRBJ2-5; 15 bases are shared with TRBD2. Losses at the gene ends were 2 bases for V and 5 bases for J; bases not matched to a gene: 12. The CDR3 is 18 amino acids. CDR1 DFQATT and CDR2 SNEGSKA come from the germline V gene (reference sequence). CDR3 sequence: CSARPRGLAGGPGETQYF. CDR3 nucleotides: TGCAGTGCTAGACCCCGCGGACTAGCGGGAGGGCCGGGGGAGACCCAGTACTTC.

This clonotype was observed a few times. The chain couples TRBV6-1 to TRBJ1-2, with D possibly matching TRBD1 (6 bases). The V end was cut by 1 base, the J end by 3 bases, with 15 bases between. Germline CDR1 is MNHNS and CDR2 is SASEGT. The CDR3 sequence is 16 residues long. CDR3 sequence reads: CASSEVRGATYYGYTF. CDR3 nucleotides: TGTGCCAGCAGTGAAGTGCGGGGGGCCACCTACTATGGCTACACCTTC.

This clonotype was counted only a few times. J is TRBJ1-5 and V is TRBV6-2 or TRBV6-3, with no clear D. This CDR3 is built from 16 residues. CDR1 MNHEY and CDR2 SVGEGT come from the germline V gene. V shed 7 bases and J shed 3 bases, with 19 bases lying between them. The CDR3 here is CASTMTGSRSNQPQHF. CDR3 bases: TGTGCCAGCACGATGACTGGGAGCCGATCCAATCAGCCCCAGCATTTT.